Listed below are T cell receptor beta chains from one sample, sequenced in a study of cytomegalovirus exposure and HLA in healthy donors. Clones were read by immunoSEQ multiplex PCR, and TCRdb kept only the in-frame ones, dropping some. The repertoire holds about 120,000 clones, with around 67% as singletons. The sample was PBMCs. The receptors come from a woman between 35 and 50 years old in good health and CMV-seronegative. The CDR3 runs from the conserved cysteine through the conserved F or W. D genes are given only for firm matches. Only part of the rows carry a size: once, few, many, or a class if the clone is expanded.

abundance,len,j_gene,d_gene,v_gene,CDR3nt,CDR3aa
NA,13,TRBJ1-1,NA,TRBV6-1,TGTGCCAGCAGTAACACATTGAACACTGAAGCTTTCTTT,CASSNTLNTEAFF
NA,13,TRBJ2-5,NA,TRBV7-2,TGTGCCAGCAGCTCCGCGGGCCAAGAGACCCAGTACTTC,CASSSAGQETQYF
NA,16,TRBJ1-2,TRBD1,TRBV9,TGTGCCAGCAGCACTTACACAGGGGGGCGAAACCCTGGCTACACCTTC,CASSTYTGGRNPGYTF
few,14,TRBJ1-2,NA,TRBV25-1,TGTGCCAGCAGTGCGAGGTCAACCATCTATGGCTACACCTTC,CASSARSTIYGYTF
NA,16,TRBJ1-1,NA,TRBV18,TGTGCCAGCTCAGCACTTCGGGACACGTGGAACACTGAAGCTTTCTTT,CASSALRDTWNTEAFF
NA,14,TRBJ2-1,NA,TRBV6-1,TGTGCCAGCAGTGATGTTGTACTCTACAATGAGCAGTTCTTC,CASSDVVLYNEQFF
NA,15,TRBJ2-5,NA,TRBV4-1,TGCGCCAGCAGCCAAGACTTGAGACAGAGAGAGACCCAGTACTTC,CASSQDLRQRETQYF
NA,14,TRBJ1-4,NA,TRBV27,TGTGCCAGCAGTTTTTGGCAGGGTAATGAAAAACTGTTTTTT,CASSFWQGNEKLFF
NA,14,TRBJ2-7,TRBD1,TRBV28,TGTGCCAGCAGTCCCCGGGACAGGGACCACGAGCAGTACTTC,CASSPRDRDHEQYF
once,14,TRBJ2-7,TRBD2,TRBV30,TGTGCCTGGAGTTTTAGCGGGACCCCCTACGAGCAGTACTTC,CAWSFSGTPYEQYF
once,17,TRBJ1-3,NA,TRBV10-3,TGTGCCATCAGTGAGTCGATAGGACTCAGCTCTGGAAACACCATATATTTT,CAISESIGLSSGNTIYF
NA,14,TRBJ2-5,TRBD1,TRBV27,TGTGCCAGCAGTGGACAGGGTTGGCGAGAGACCCAGTACTTC,CASSGQGWRETQYF
once,15,TRBJ1-1,NA,TRBV7-2,TGTGCCAGCAGCTTAAGGGTTGCGGGGGGCTATGAAGCTTTCTTT,CASSLRVAGGYEAFF
NA,12,TRBJ2-4,NA,TRBV7-2,TGTGCCAGCAGCTTAGGTTCGGACATTCAGTACTTC,CASSLGSDIQYF
NA,18,TRBJ2-1,TRBD1,TRBV6-1,TGTGCCAGCAGTGGACTCACGGGACAGGGTGGACGGGACAATGAGCAGTTCTTC,CASSGLTGQGGRDNEQFF
once,14,TRBJ1-1,NA,TRBV7-6,TGTGCCAGCAGCTTGGACAGAGGAAACACTGAAGCTTTCTTT,CASSLDRGNTEAFF
NA,16,TRBJ2-2,TRBD1,TRBV5-6,TGTGCCAGCAGCTTGGTAGGGACAGGCCGGACCGGGGAGCTGTTTTTT,CASSLVGTGRTGELFF
NA,12,TRBJ1-1,TRBD1,TRBV7-9,TGTGCCAGCAGCTTTGACAGGGACAGAGCTTTCTTT,CASSFDRDRAFF
NA,13,TRBJ2-1,TRBD1,TRBV5-1,TGCGCCAGCAAGATCGGGACAGATAATGAGCAGTTCTTC,CASKIGTDNEQFF
once,13,TRBJ2-5,TRBD2,TRBV10-3,TGTGCCACCCAACTAGCGGGGGGAGAGACCCAGTACTTC,CATQLAGGETQYF
NA,15,TRBJ1-4,NA,TRBV7-9,TGTTCCAGCAGCTTAGGGCAGAGGGATAATGAAAAACTGTTTTTT,CSSSLGQRDNEKLFF
NA,16,TRBJ2-1,TRBD2,TRBV6-4,TGTGCCAGCAGTGACTCAGACATAGCGGGAGGCAATGAGCAGTTCTTC,CASSDSDIAGGNEQFF
NA,14,TRBJ2-7,TRBD2,TRBV7-2,TGTGCCAGCAGCTTTGCGGGAGGGGCCTACGAGCAGTACTTC,CASSFAGGAYEQYF
NA,15,TRBJ2-5,TRBD1,TRBV7-3,TGTGCCAGCAGCCCTACAGGGGCTGGCGGAGAGACCCAGTACTTC,CASSPTGAGGETQYF
NA,18,TRBJ2-6,NA,TRBV7-6,TGTGCCAGCAGCTTAGGGCCCCCGGGTTCTGGAGGGGCCAACGTCCTGACTTTC,CASSLGPPGSGGANVLTF
NA,14,TRBJ2-7,NA,TRBV2,TGTGCCAGCAGTGATTGGCACAGCTCCTACGAGCAGTACTTC,CASSDWHSSYEQYF
NA,17,TRBJ2-3,TRBD1,TRBV18,TGTGCCAGCTCACCAATCCCAAACAGGGGAGACACAGATACGCAGTATTTT,CASSPIPNRGDTDTQYF
NA,19,TRBJ2-1,TRBD2,TRBV27,TGTGCCAGCAGTCAACTAGGTGTTCTAGCGGGAGGGCGGTACAATGAGCAGTTCTTC,CASSQLGVLAGGRYNEQFF
NA,16,TRBJ2-2,TRBD2,TRBV6-6,TGTGCCAGCAGAGCGGGACTAGCGGGAGGTACCGGGGAGCTGTTTTTT,CASRAGLAGGTGELFF
NA,12,TRBJ2-3,NA,TRBV7-8,TGTGCCAGCAGCTTGACCGGGGATACGCAGTATTTT,CASSLTGDTQYF
NA,16,TRBJ2-7,TRBD1,TRBV11-1,TGTGCCAGCAGCCTTTATTCCGGGACAGATTTCTACGAGCAGTACTTC,CASSLYSGTDFYEQYF
NA,16,TRBJ2-3,TRBD2,TRBV27,TGTGCCAGCAGTAGGACTAGCGGGAGGGCCCGGTATACGCAGTATTTT,CASSRTSGRARYTQYF
NA,17,TRBJ1-3,NA,TRBV10-3,TGTGCCATCAGTGAGAGGGCCGGGACACCCTCTGGAAACACCATATATTTT,CAISERAGTPSGNTIYF
NA,13,TRBJ2-3,NA,TRBV7-2,TGTGCCAGCAGCTTGGGCTACACAGATACGCAGTATTTT,CASSLGYTDTQYF
NA,14,TRBJ1-2,NA,TRBV7-8,TGTGCCACCGGACCTAGGGCGGGGTCAGATGGCTACACCTTC,CATGPRAGSDGYTF
NA,14,TRBJ1-2,TRBD1,TRBV7-3,TGTGCCAGCAGCCCGAACAAAGACAGGGGCGGCTACACCTTC,CASSPNKDRGGYTF
NA,15,TRBJ1-2,TRBD1,TRBV5-1,TGCGCCAGCAGCTTCGGCTGGACAGGGGGAGATGGCTACACCTTC,CASSFGWTGGDGYTF
NA,15,TRBJ1-4,TRBD1,TRBV16,TGTGCCAGCAGCCAGGCCAGGGGGATAAATGAAAAACTGTTTTTT,CASSQARGINEKLFF
NA,15,TRBJ2-7,TRBD1,TRBV6-5,TGTGCCAGCAGTAGGGACAGGGGGGGCTCCTACGAGCAGTACTTC,CASSRDRGGSYEQYF
NA,16,TRBJ1-6,NA,TRBV7-2,TGTGCCAGCAGCTTATCCAGGGGTTCCTATAATTCACCCCTCCACTTT,CASSLSRGSYNSPLHF
NA,15,TRBJ1-5,TRBD1,TRBV28,TGTGCCAGCAGGCGACAGGGGTTAAGGGATCAGCCCCAGCATTTT,CASRRQGLRDQPQHF
NA,17,TRBJ2-1,NA,TRBV19,TGTGCCAGTAGTATCCCCACGGTTACGGGAAAAGTGGGTGAGCAGTTCTTC,CASSIPTVTGKVGEQFF
NA,16,TRBJ1-3,NA,TRBV4-1,TGCGCCAGCAGCCAAGATCGGGTCTACTCTGGAAACACCATATATTTT,CASSQDRVYSGNTIYF
NA,16,TRBJ2-7,TRBD1,TRBV4-2,TGTGCCAGCAGCCAGGAACCCGGGACAGGGTGGGACGAGCAGTACTTC,CASSQEPGTGWDEQYF
NA,14,TRBJ2-7,NA,TRBV15,TGTGCCACCAGCAGTGGCCAGGGGCCGTACGAGCAGTACTTC,CATSSGQGPYEQYF
few,15,TRBJ2-5,TRBD2,TRBV5-1,TGCGCCAGCAGCTTGGTGGGACTAACCGGCGAGACCCAGTACTTC,CASSLVGLTGETQYF
NA,15,TRBJ2-2,TRBD1,TRBV19,TGTGCCAGTAGTCCGGGACAGGCCCCCACCGGGGAGCTGTTTTTT,CASSPGQAPTGELFF
NA,13,TRBJ1-5,NA,TRBV19,TGTGCCAGTAGTATAGTGGAGGGTCAGCCCCAGCATTTT,CASSIVEGQPQHF
NA,13,TRBJ2-7,TRBD1,TRBV5-1,TGCGCCAGCAAGGGGACAGAGATCTACGAGCAGTACTTC,CASKGTEIYEQYF
NA,17,TRBJ2-7,TRBD2,TRBV5-1,TGCGCCAGCAGCCCTCCGTCTAGCGGGGAAACTTACTACGAGCAGTACTTC,CASSPPSSGETYYEQYF
few,15,TRBJ2-7,TRBD2,TRBV6-1,TGTGCCAGCAGTCCATTAGCGGGGGACTCGTACGAGCAGTACTTC,CASSPLAGDSYEQYF